This TCR beta chain emerged from a study of blood T cell repertoires in COVID-19. Study context: T cells, B-cell-depleted T cells, or PBMCs supplied cDNA or gDNA.

The germline V gene has CDR1 SGHTA and CDR2 FQGNSA. The CDR3 is made up of 13 amino acids. V was pared by 3 bases and J by 13 bases, with 2 bases of the junction left unmatched. In the original processing: Reference gene primer amplification yielded estimated nucleated cell counts. Generated by immunoSEQ multiplex PCR, the TCRdb table keeps only in-frame clones and is missing some. Clone size and the V and J calls come from that table; the DNA yielded D and trimming. The table shows roughly 40,000 clones, with about 88% occurring only once. The sequencing input was peripheral blood. This clonotype was sampled from a man aged 50 to 60 in a cohort sampled during active COVID-19. This chain links TRBV7-2 with TRBJ2-1; TRBD2 aligns across 14 bases. The CDR3 DNA reads TGTGCCAGCAGCTTGGGACTAGCGGGGGATCAGTTCTTC. Amino acid sequence: CASSLGLAGDQFF.